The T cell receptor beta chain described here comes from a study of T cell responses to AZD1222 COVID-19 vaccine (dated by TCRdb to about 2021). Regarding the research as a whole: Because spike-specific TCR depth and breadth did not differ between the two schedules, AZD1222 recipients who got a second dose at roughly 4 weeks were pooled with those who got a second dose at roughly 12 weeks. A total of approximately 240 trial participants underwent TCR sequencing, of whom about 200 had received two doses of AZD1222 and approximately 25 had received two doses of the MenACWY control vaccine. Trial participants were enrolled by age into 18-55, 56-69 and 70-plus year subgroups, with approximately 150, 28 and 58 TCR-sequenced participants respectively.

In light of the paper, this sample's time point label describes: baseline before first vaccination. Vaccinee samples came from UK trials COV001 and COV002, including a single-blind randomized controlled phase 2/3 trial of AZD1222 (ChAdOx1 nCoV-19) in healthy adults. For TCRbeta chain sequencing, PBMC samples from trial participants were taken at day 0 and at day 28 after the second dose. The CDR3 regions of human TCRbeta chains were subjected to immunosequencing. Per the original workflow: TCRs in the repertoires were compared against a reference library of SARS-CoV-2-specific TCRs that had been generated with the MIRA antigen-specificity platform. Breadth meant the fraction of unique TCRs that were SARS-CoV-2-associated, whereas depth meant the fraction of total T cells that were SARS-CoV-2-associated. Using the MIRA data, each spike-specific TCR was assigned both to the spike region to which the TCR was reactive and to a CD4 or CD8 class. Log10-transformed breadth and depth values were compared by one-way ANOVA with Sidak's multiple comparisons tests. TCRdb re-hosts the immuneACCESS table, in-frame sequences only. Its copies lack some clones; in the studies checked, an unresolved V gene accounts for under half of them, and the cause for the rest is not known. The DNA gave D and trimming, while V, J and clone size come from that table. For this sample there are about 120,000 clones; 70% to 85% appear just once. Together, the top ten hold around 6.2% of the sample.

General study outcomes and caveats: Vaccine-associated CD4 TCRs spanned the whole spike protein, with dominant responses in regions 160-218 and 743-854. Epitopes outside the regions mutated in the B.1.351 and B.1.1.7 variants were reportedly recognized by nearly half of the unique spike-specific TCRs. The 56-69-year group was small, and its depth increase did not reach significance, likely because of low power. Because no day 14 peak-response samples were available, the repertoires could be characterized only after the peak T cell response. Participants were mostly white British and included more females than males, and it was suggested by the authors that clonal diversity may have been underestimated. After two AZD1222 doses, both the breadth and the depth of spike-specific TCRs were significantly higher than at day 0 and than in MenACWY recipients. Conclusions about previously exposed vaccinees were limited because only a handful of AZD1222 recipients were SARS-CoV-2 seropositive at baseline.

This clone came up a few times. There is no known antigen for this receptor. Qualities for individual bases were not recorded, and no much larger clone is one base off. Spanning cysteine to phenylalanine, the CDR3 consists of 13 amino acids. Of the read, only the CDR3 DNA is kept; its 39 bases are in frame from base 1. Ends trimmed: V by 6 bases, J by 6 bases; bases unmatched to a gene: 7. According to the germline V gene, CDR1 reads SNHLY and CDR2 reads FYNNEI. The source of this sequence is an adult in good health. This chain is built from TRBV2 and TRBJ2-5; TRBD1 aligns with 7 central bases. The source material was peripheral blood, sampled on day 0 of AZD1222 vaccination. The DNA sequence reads TGTGCCAGCAGCTCTGACAGGGCGAAGACCCAGTACTTC. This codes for CASSSDRAKTQYF. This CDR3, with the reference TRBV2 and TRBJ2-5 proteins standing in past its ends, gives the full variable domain EPEVTQTPSHQVTQMGQEVILRCVPISNHLYFYWYRQILGQKVEFLVSFYNNEISEKSEIFDDQFSVERPDGSNFTLKIRSTKLEDSAMYFCASSSDRAKTQYFGPGTRLLVL.